A selection of T cell receptor beta chains follows, all from one sample in a study of radiation and T cells in renal cell carcinoma. Using immunoSEQ multiplex PCR, the repertoire was profiled, and TCRdb retains in-frame clones only, with some absent. The sample consists of 85,000 to 100,000 clones, about 88% of them appearing once. This specimen was blood, taken from a patient whose treatment included radiotherapy and nephrectomy. The receptors stem from a man aged 50 to 59 with renal cell carcinoma. Both conserved end residues are part of each CDR3. The order of the fields is V gene, J gene, D gene, clone size, CDR3 protein, CDR3 DNA. A D gene is named only where the DNA matches it firmly. Clone size appears in some rows only: once, few, many, or a class for an expanded clone.

>TRBV6-6|TRBJ1-3|TRBD1|.
CASRPGGTGNTIYF
TGTGCCAGCAGGCCAGGGGGTACAGGAAACACCATATATTTT
>TRBV2|TRBJ2-7|.|few
CASSPSSYEQYF
TGTGCCAGCAGCCCTTCTAGCTACGAGCAGTACTTC
>TRBV19|TRBJ1-3|.|.
CASRPILSGNTIYF
TGTGCCAGTAGACCTATCCTCTCTGGAAACACCATATATTTT
>TRBV10-3|TRBJ2-7|.|.
CAISESTADSYEQYF
TGTGCCATCAGTGAGTCCACGGCCGACTCCTACGAGCAGTACTTC
>TRBV28|TRBJ1-2|.|.
CASSGTGPGGYTF
TGTGCCAGCAGTGGAACAGGGCCGGGTGGCTACACCTTC
>TRBV30|TRBJ1-4|.|.
CAWSFGTTTEKLFF
TGTGCCTGGAGTTTTGGAACTACAACGGAAAAACTGTTTTTT
>TRBV28|TRBJ2-7|.|few
CASSPQGRPSYEQYF
TGTGCCAGCAGTCCACAGGGACGGCCCTCCTACGAGCAGTACTTC
>TRBV5-4|TRBJ2-7|TRBD2|.
CASSFTSGGAVTVYEQYF
TGTGCCAGCAGCTTTACTAGCGGGGGGGCAGTCACAGTCTACGAGCAGTACTTC
>TRBV28|TRBJ2-7|.|.
CASSPAGVISYEQYF
TGTGCCAGCAGTCCCGCAGGGGTGATCTCCTACGAGCAGTACTTC
>TRBV10-1|TRBJ2-3|.|.
CASSLGATDTQYF
TGCGCCAGCAGTTTGGGAGCGACAGATACGCAGTATTTT
>TRBV28|TRBJ1-3|TRBD1|.
CASNPTGAGNTIYF
TGTGCCAGCAACCCGACAGGGGCTGGAAACACCATATATTTT
>TRBV4-1|TRBJ1-2|TRBD1|.
CASSHEQVGTVYGYTF
TGCGCCAGCAGCCATGAACAAGTCGGGACAGTCTATGGCTACACCTTC
>TRBV7-2|TRBJ1-6|TRBD1|.
CASSSLAGTGTYNSPLHF
TGTGCCAGCAGCTCACTCGCTGGGACAGGGACTTATAATTCACCCCTCCACTTT
>TRBV19|TRBJ2-7|TRBD1|.
CASSRPGQGLDEQYF
TGTGCCAGTAGTAGACCGGGACAGGGGCTGGACGAGCAGTACTTC
>TRBV4-1|TRBJ2-3|TRBD2|.
CASSQSENLAGALGGTDTQYF
TGCGCCAGCAGCCAAAGCGAGAATCTAGCGGGGGCCCTGGGGGGCACAGATACGCAGTATTTT
>TRBV5-1|TRBJ2-4|.|.
CASREGSREKNIQYF
TGCGCCAGTAGAGAGGGGAGTAGGGAAAAAAACATTCAGTACTTC
>TRBV6-5|TRBJ1-5|TRBD1|.
CASRSRQGLQPQHF
TGTGCCAGCAGATCAAGACAGGGGTTACAGCCCCAGCATTTT
>TRBV7-8|TRBJ2-1|.|.
CASSATGTPTDNEQFF
TGTGCCAGCAGCGCGACCGGGACCCCAACCGACAATGAGCAGTTCTTC
>TRBV6-1|TRBJ2-2|.|.
CASTEDSPNTGELFF
TGTGCCAGCACTGAAGACAGTCCGAACACCGGGGAGCTGTTTTTT
>TRBV2|TRBJ1-3|.|few
CASSEEGRARNTIYF
TGTGCCAGCAGTGAAGAGGGCAGAGCTCGAAACACCATATATTTT
>TRBV7-9|TRBJ2-1|TRBD1|.
CASRGQGNEQFF
TGTGCCAGCAGAGGACAGGGTAATGAGCAGTTCTTC
>TRBV5-5|TRBJ2-3|.|once
CASSLEEGAPYF
TGTGCCAGCAGCTTGGAGGAGGGAGCCCCTTATTTT
>TRBV6-5|TRBJ2-3|TRBD1|.
CASSYSSGTGGHTQYF
TGTGCCAGCAGTTACTCATCCGGGACAGGGGGTCATACGCAGTATTTT
>TRBV4-2|TRBJ2-7|TRBD1|.
CASSQGTGTGEAEQYF
TGTGCCAGCAGCCAAGGAACCGGGACAGGGGAGGCCGAGCAGTACTTC
>TRBV5-5|TRBJ1-2|.|.
CASSISIPVSYHGYTF
TGTGCCAGCAGCATTAGTATCCCCGTAAGCTATCATGGCTACACCTTC
>TRBV18|TRBJ1-4|.|.
CASSPRGGLQVEKLFF
TGTGCCAGCTCACCACGGGGAGGGCTTCAGGTCGAAAAACTGTTTTTT
>TRBV11-2|TRBJ2-5|TRBD2|.
CASSSWTSQETQYF
TGTGCCAGCAGCTCGTGGACTAGTCAAGAGACCCAGTACTTC
>TRBV14|TRBJ1-2|.|.
CASSLLSAVDGYTF
TGTGCCAGCAGCCTTTTATCCGCGGTGGATGGCTACACCTTC
>TRBV11-3|TRBJ2-1|.|.
CASSRIRGGNEQFF
TGTGCCAGCAGCCGGATTCGGGGCGGCAATGAGCAGTTCTTC
>TRBV27|TRBJ2-2|TRBD1|.
CASSLTGWTGELFF
TGTGCCAGCAGTTTGACAGGGTGGACCGGGGAGCTGTTTTTT
>TRBV6-5|TRBJ2-5|TRBD2|.
CASSYSGGAGETQYF
TGTGCCAGCAGTTATTCCGGGGGGGCCGGGGAGACCCAGTACTTC
>TRBV9|TRBJ2-1|TRBD2|.
CASSTLAGGYNEQFF
TGTGCCAGCAGCACCCTAGCGGGAGGATACAATGAGCAGTTCTTC
>TRBV4-1|TRBJ2-7|TRBD2|once
CASSQDTSGALLSYEQYF
TGCGCCAGCAGCCAAGATACTAGCGGGGCCCTTCTCTCCTACGAGCAGTACTTC
>TRBV5-1|TRBJ2-5|TRBD2|.
CASSLDRSGGPETQYF
TGCGCCAGCAGCTTGGATCGTAGCGGGGGGCCAGAGACCCAGTACTTC
>TRBV19|TRBJ1-6|.|.
CASRIDSYNSPLHF
TGTGCCAGTAGGATCGACTCCTATAATTCACCCCTCCACTTT
>TRBV7-6|TRBJ2-7|TRBD1|.
CASSLGDSIYEQYF
TGTGCCAGCAGCTTAGGGGACAGCATCTACGAGCAGTACTTC
>TRBV6-1|TRBJ2-1|TRBD2|.
CASSSGTSGNNEQFF
TGTGCCAGCAGTTCCGGGACTAGCGGAAACAATGAGCAGTTCTTC
>TRBV5-1|TRBJ2-2|.|.
CASSLAGTNTGELFF
TGCGCCAGCAGCTTAGCAGGGACGAACACCGGGGAGCTGTTTTTT
>TRBV7-5|TRBJ1-1|.|.
CARSSPGQGNRNTEAFF
TGTGCCAGAAGTTCTCCGGGACAGGGCAATAGAAACACTGAAGCTTTCTTT
>TRBV18|TRBJ2-7|.|.
CASSTRIGFNEQYF
TGTGCCAGCTCCACCCGGATAGGGTTCAACGAGCAGTACTTC
>TRBV2|TRBJ1-2|.|once
CASSKATGANYGYTF
TGTGCCAGCAGTAAAGCGACAGGCGCTAACTATGGCTACACCTTC
>TRBV7-9|TRBJ1-2|TRBD1|.
CASSPTGPNGYTF
TGTGCCAGCAGCCCGACAGGGCCCAATGGCTACACCTTC
>TRBV5-1|TRBJ2-6|.|once
CASSPRDSGANVLTF
TGCGCCAGCAGCCCCAGGGACTCTGGGGCCAACGTCCTGACTTTC
>TRBV18|TRBJ2-2|TRBD2|.
CASSPASGVAGELFF
TGTGCCAGCTCACCCGCTAGCGGGGTCGCCGGGGAGCTGTTTTTT
>TRBV11-3|TRBJ2-5|TRBD1|few
CASSLGTGSLQTQYF
TGTGCCAGCAGCCTTGGGACAGGAAGCTTGCAGACCCAGTACTTC
>TRBV9|TRBJ2-3|.|once
CASSVQQGLSTDTQYF
TGTGCCAGCAGCGTTCAACAGGGTCTGAGCACAGATACGCAGTATTTT
>TRBV19|TRBJ1-5|.|.
CASSLQFDQPQHF
TGTGCCAGTAGCCTCCAGTTCGATCAGCCCCAGCATTTT
>TRBV28|TRBJ1-1|.|.
CASRLGGRKTEAFF
TGTGCCAGCAGATTGGGAGGGCGTAAAACTGAAGCTTTCTTT